A selection of T cell receptor beta chains follows, all from one sample in a study of T-cell reconstitution after alpha-beta-depleted transplantation in children. Using its own MiXCR run on the PCR reads, TCRdb lists one record per CDR3 protein. Of about 3,000 distinct CDR3 sequences in the sample, roughly 27% were seen once. Material: PBMCs, mostly from graft donor cells, obtained 60 days after TCRalphabeta/CD19-depleted stem cell transplant. The receptors were sampled from a male patient aged 2-10 years who had a stem cell transplant for acute myeloid leukemia, so the T cells may come from the graft donor. The CDR3 runs from the conserved cysteine through the conserved F or W. Clone size is not always given. Where it is, it says once, few, many or a class for expanded clones.

J gene | V gene | clone size | CDR3 protein
TRBJ1-1 | TRBV7-2 | NA | CASRRGTGGNTEAFF
TRBJ1-1 | TRBV7-9 | many | CASSRQYPQVDTEAFF
TRBJ1-5 | TRBV6-2/TRBV6-3 | many | CASSRDGNNQPQHF
TRBJ1-2 | TRBV29-1 | many | CSVDGGGHPYGYTF
TRBJ1-1 | TRBV20-1 | many | CSATKPGTGDTEAFF
TRBJ2-5 | TRBV10-3 | NA | CASWEGAETQYF
TRBJ1-1 | TRBV4-2 | many | CASSPAGENTEAFF
TRBJ2-1 | TRBV6-5 | large | CASSPPAGGLNEQFF
TRBJ1-2 | TRBV5-1 | once | CASSPQVGRSNYGYTF
TRBJ2-7 | TRBV15 | many | CATSRGEGSYYEQYF
TRBJ1-2 | TRBV5-1 | medium-sized | CASSLDPDALGYTF
TRBJ2-1 | TRBV20-1 | NA | CCTSLALLPSSYNEQFF
TRBJ2-1 | TRBV7-9 | medium-sized | CASSPERLVNEQFF
TRBJ2-1 | TRBV18 | many | CASSTESSYNEQFF
TRBJ2-1 | TRBV15 | many | CATSREQGGRSGEQFF
TRBJ1-5 | TRBV19 | NA | CASKVGTQYSNQPQHF
TRBJ1-5 | TRBV5-6 | many | CASSLGGALRTQPQHF
TRBJ1-1 | TRBV7-9 | few | CASSSGGENTEAFF
TRBJ1-1 | TRBV29-1 | many | CSAGGGGADTEAFF
TRBJ2-3 | TRBV3-1 | medium-sized | CASSQGVLAGGSDTQYF
TRBJ2-2 | TRBV12-3/TRBV12-4 | once | CASRGLAGANTGELFF
TRBJ2-2 | TRBV5-4 | many | CASSSQGLTGELFF
TRBJ2-2 | TRBV7-6 | few | CASTPGGGGLHRGAVFF
TRBJ2-7 | TRBV10-3 | NA | CAISEGVREHYEQYF
TRBJ2-1 | TRBV4-3 | many | CASSQDVSGSRYNEQFF
TRBJ1-1 | TRBV7-2 | NA | CASSLSVMNTEAFF
TRBJ2-5 | TRBV5-4 | NA | CASSLVRQGGGETQYF
TRBJ2-1 | TRBV27 | NA | CASCPSSGYNEQFF
TRBJ2-5 | TRBV4-2 | many | CASSPSQSGETQYF
TRBJ2-7 | TRBV5-1 | medium-sized | CASSPGTYEQYF
TRBJ2-1 | TRBV7-9 | many | CASSLVPAGGNEQFF
TRBJ2-1 | TRBV7-9 | few | CASSLAGGPYNEQFF
TRBJ1-2 | TRBV5-1 | many | CASSEATGVGGYTF
TRBJ1-1 | TRBV5-6 | many | CASSLLTATLNTEAFF
TRBJ2-5 | TRBV6-2/TRBV6-3 | many | CASRDTGKETQYF
TRBJ2-5 | TRBV7-9 | many | CASSLIARLGGETQYF
TRBJ2-3 | TRBV7-9 | many | CASSFSRRTDTQYF
TRBJ2-5 | TRBV7-9 | many | CASSLRSVETQYF
TRBJ2-5 | TRBV6-1 | few | CASSTRDRGQETQYF
TRBJ2-2 | TRBV3-1 | few | CASSHPWGPRNKHRPGSCFF
TRBJ2-3 | TRBV29-1 | NA | CSVESRLTSDTQYF
TRBJ1-1 | TRBV7-9 | many | CASSLVRGWGTEAFF
TRBJ2-3 | TRBV10-1 | many | CASSELGTGDTQYF
TRBJ2-5 | TRBV5-1 | many | CASSWTGAVQETQYF
TRBJ2-3 | TRBV5-4 | medium-sized | CASSLESIDTQYF
TRBJ1-4 | TRBV4-1 | medium-sized | CASSPGERDEKLFF
TRBJ1-1 | TRBV4-3 | once | CASSQAPDLGGEAFF
TRBJ2-2 | TRBV24-1 | NA | CATSAVRGVPGELFF